These 14 T cell receptor beta chains originate from one sample sequenced in a study of blood T cell repertoires in COVID-19. Clones were sequenced by immunoSEQ multiplex PCR, and TCRdb holds only the in-frame ones, with some missing. The sample shows about 430,000 clones, around 87% of them seen only once. The source material was PBMCs or T cells enriched from blood (not recorded which). The receptors were gathered from a man aged 25-45 years who had recovered from COVID-19.

This clone was seen a handful of times. The rearrangement joins TRBV4-2 to TRBJ2-1, with 10 bases matching TRBD2. Trimming removed 4 bases from V and 8 bases from J; junction bases left unmatched: 11. The CDR3 sequence is 16 residues long. Germline V gene sequence: CDR1 LGHNA, CDR2 YNFKEQ. CDR3 coding DNA: TGTGCCAGCAGCCTCACGAGCGGGAGGGCCGCCGATGAGCAGTTCTTC. It codes for CASSLTSGRAADEQFF.

The J gene is TRBJ2-7, the V gene TRBV15, with D unresolved. Looked up from germline, CDR1 is LNHNV and CDR2 is YYDKDF (reference sequence). The CDR3 is 14 amino acids. V was pared by 0 bases and J by 4 bases, with 10 bases between. The CDR3 loop reads CATSRDTAAYEQYF. Written as DNA, the CDR3 is TGTGCCACCAGCAGAGATACGGCGGCATACGAGCAGTACTTC.

V usage is TRBV30 and J usage is TRBJ1-1; 10 bases fit TRBD1. Per the germline V gene, CDR1 is GTSNPN and CDR2 is SVGIG (reference sequence). The V segment lost 0 bases and the J segment 10 bases; nucleotides outside the gene matches: 8. CDR3 length: 14 residues. CDR3: CAWSVLDRGSPAFF. The CDR3 bases are TGTGCCTGGAGTGTACTGGACAGGGGGTCGCCAGCTTTCTTT.

The chain combines TRBV28 with TRBJ1-4; possibly TRBD1 for D (6 bases). The CDR3 has 13 residues. The ends were cut back, 4 bases at V and 7 bases at J, with 10 bases in the middle. Germline CDR1 MDHEN, CDR2 SYDVKM. The DNA for the CDR3 is TGTGCCAGCAGTTCGGGACAAAGTGAAAAACTGTTTTTT. This encodes CASSSGQSEKLFF. Filled out from reference TRBV28 and TRBJ1-4, the complete variable domain reads DVKVTQSSRYLVKRTGEKVFLECVQDMDHENMFWYRQDPGLGLRLIYFSYDVKMKEKGDIPEGYSVSREKKERFSLILESASTNQTSMYLCASSSGQSEKLFFGSGTQLSVL.

The chain has TRBV5-4 and TRBJ2-5, with 15 bases that match TRBD2. The V gene's germline CDR1 is SGHNT and CDR2 YYREEE (reference sequence). The J segment lost 5 bases and the V segment lost 5 bases, leaving 10 bases of the junction unmatched. The CDR3 is 17 amino acids. The CDR3 nucleotides are TGTGCCAGCAGTTTTCCGGGACTAGCGGGAGGTCGGGAGACCCAGTACTTC. Its protein is CASSFPGLAGGRETQYF. Combining the CDR3 with reference TRBV5-4 and TRBJ2-5 gives the whole variable domain ETGVTQSPTHLIKTRGQQVTLRCSSQSGHNTVSWYQQALGQGPQFIFQYYREEENGRGNFPPRFSGLQFPNYSSELNVNALELDDSALYLCASSFPGLAGGRETQYFGPGTRLLVL.

The chain has TRBV7-2 and TRBJ2-4; the D is unclear. The CDR3 consists of 15 residues. Trimming removed 3 bases at V and 0 bases at J, with 9 bases between. Germline V gene data show CDR1 as SGHTA and CDR2 as FQGNSA. The CDR3 sequence: CASSLVGVAKNIQYF. The CDR3 DNA follows: TGTGCCAGCAGCTTGGTAGGAGTAGCCAAAAACATTCAGTACTTC.

The rearrangement joins TRBV4-2 to TRBJ2-1; the match to TRBD2 covers 7 bases. Trimming removed 0 bases from V and 6 bases from J; junction bases left unmatched: 11. There are 17 residues in the CDR3. Germline CDR1 reads LGHNA; CDR2 reads YNFKEQ. CDR3 in DNA: TGTGCCAGCAGCCAAGATTCGGCTAGCGGATATCCCAATGAGCAGTTCTTC. Translation gives CASSQDSASGYPNEQFF.

The J gene is TRBJ2-7, the V gene TRBV28, with D perhaps matching TRBD2 (6 bases). CDR1 MDHEN and CDR2 SYDVKM come from the germline V gene. CDR3 length: 16 residues. V was trimmed by 4 bases and J by 2 bases, leaving 18 bases between them. CDR3 nucleotides: TGTGCCAGCAGTTATGGACTGGGCGGGGTTACCTACGAGCAGTACTTC. This codes for CASSYGLGGVTYEQYF.

The chain employs TRBV28 and TRBJ2-3, with 7 nucleotides matching TRBD2. V dropped 4 bases and J dropped 10; count of bases not matched to a gene: 5. The CDR3 consists of 12 residues. Germline V lookup: CDR1 MDHEN, CDR2 SYDVKM. CDR3 protein: CASSSLAGAQYF. The CDR3 coding sequence is TGTGCCAGCAGTTCCTTGGCGGGAGCGCAGTATTTT.

This chain joins TRBV27 and TRBJ2-7; 10 nucleotides match TRBD1. The CDR3 contains 17 residues. Per the germline V gene, CDR1 is MNHEY and CDR2 is SMNVEV (reference sequence). The V segment lost 6 bases and the J segment 2 bases; nucleotides outside the gene matches: 13. This chain's CDR3 is CASSLLGTGDQAYEQYF. CDR3 DNA: TGTGCCAGCAGCCTCTTGGGGACAGGGGACCAAGCCTACGAGCAGTACTTC.

The chain has TRBV15 and TRBJ2-1; 8 bases map to TRBD2. The CDR3 is 14 amino acids. The trim removed 5 bases at V and 3 bases at J, leaving 3 bases unmatched. Germline lookup yields CDR1 LNHNV and CDR2 YYDKDF (reference sequence). CDR3 amino acids: CATSDSGSYNEQFF. The CDR3 coding sequence is TGTGCCACCAGCGACAGCGGGAGCTACAATGAGCAGTTCTTC.

The V and J genes are TRBV5-1 and TRBJ2-3; 9 bases are shared with TRBD1. J was trimmed by 5 bases and V by 3 bases; bases with no gene match: 7. CDR1 is SGHRS, CDR2 YFSETQ, per germline. The CDR3 runs 15 residues. The CDR3: CASSSDRGAGDTQYF. In DNA form, the CDR3 reads TGCGCCAGCAGCTCTGACAGGGGGGCAGGAGATACGCAGTATTTT.

The gene calls are TRBV4-1 and TRBJ1-1; 8 bases are shared with TRBD1. CDR1 is MGHRA, CDR2 YSYEKL, per germline. CDR3 length: 14 amino acids. The J segment lost 7 bases and the V segment lost 1 base, leaving 5 bases of the junction unmatched. Written as DNA, the CDR3 is TGCGCCAGCAGCCAAGCGTCTGGACAGGGTGAAGCTTTCTTT. Protein product: CASSQASGQGEAFF.

Note on this clone: Other DNA sequences in the same sample also yield this CDR3. V and J are TRBV19 and TRBJ1-5, with 7 bases identical to TRBD1. Germline V CDR1 and CDR2: LNHDA, SQIVND (reference sequence). J gave up 0 bases and V 5 bases, and 1 base lay outside the gene matches. This CDR3 is 14 amino acids long. CDR3: CASSQGVSNQPQHF. The CDR3, as DNA: TGTGCCAGTAGTCAGGGGGTTAGCAATCAGCCCCAGCATTTT.